This TCR beta chain was identified in a study of regulatory T cells in long-lasting Graves disease. Whole-study results and caveats: Since the sample size was small, accuracy may have been reduced.

As for this clonotype: Antigen: not known.

Time point given: persistent/refractory GD, antithyroid drugs over 5 years with positive TRAb. PBMC-derived RNA was used for the TCR library. It was American Thyroid Association guidelines that determined Graves' disease diagnosis. In this cohort, patients came from an endocrinology department located in Xi'an, China. CDR3-region Arm-PCR and iRepertoire HTBI primers produced the TCR beta libraries. One entry per CDR3 protein, called by TCRdb with MiXCR from the multiplex PCR reads. The sample records some 300,000 distinct CDR3 sequences, roughly 21% being singletons. This CDR3 is built from 16 residues. CDR1 is SEHNR and CDR2 is FQNEAQ in the germline V gene (reference sequence). Trimming took off 3 bases at V and 4 bases at J, with 18 bases between the two ends.

The input for sequencing was peripheral blood mononuclear cells (PBMCs), taken when the disease was refractory, from a patient treated with antithyroid drugs. The TCR sequence derives from a female donor with Graves disease. The J gene is TRBJ2-5, the V gene TRBV7-9, with D tentatively TRBD1 (5 bases). CDR3 in DNA: TGTGCCAGCAGCTTTCCTACCCCGGCCCAGGGAGAGACCCAGTACTTC. It codes for CASSFPTPAQGETQYF.